Following are 14 T cell receptor beta chains from one sample sequenced in a study of cytomegalovirus exposure and HLA in healthy donors. Primers: 60 Vbeta forward and 13 Jbeta reverse. This table comes from immunoSEQ multiplex PCR, and its TCRdb copy is limited to in-frame clones, with some not included. Among 150,000 to 200,000 clones listed, 65% to 90% were seen once. The specimen sequenced was PBMCs. Source of these receptors: a woman in her forties or fifties in good health and CMV-seronegative.

The chain carries TRBV6-1 and TRBJ2-5, with D maybe TRBD1 (6 bases). The J call may be faulty, since TRBJ2-7 better matches the DNA end. This CDR3 comprises 13 residues. Germline V gene sequence: CDR1 MNHNS, CDR2 SASEGT. CDR3 coding DNA: TGTGCCAGCTCCGGGACAACCGACTACGAGCAGTACTTC. As protein: CASSGTTDYEQYF.

The gene calls are TRBV21-1 and TRBJ1-5; the listed D gene, TRBD1, was not tested against the DNA. TRBV21-1 corresponds to a pseudogene. The length of the CDR3 is 15 residues. CDR3: CASSKTRQLLPAQHF. The CDR3 DNA sequence: TGTGCCAGCAGCAAGACCAGACAGCTACTCCCAGCCCAGCATTTT.

The chain employs TRBV7-8 and TRBJ1-2; 8 bases map to TRBD1. The germline gives CDR1 SGHVS, CDR2 FQNEAQ. The CDR3 length is 16 residues. V was clipped by 0 bases and J by 5 bases; unmatched bases: 8. The CDR3 region has the DNA TGTGCCAGCAGCTTAGCGCTACAGGGGGGATTGTATGGCTACACCTTC. Amino acids: CASSLALQGGLYGYTF.

The chain combines TRBV27 with TRBJ2-3; D might be TRBD2 (5 bases). CDR1 is MNHEY, CDR2 SMNVEV, per germline (reference sequence). CDR3 size: 13 residues. Trimming took 4 bases from V and 8 from J, leaving 13 bases between them. This CDR3 is CASSSSGFTTQYF. CDR3 nucleotide sequence: TGTGCCAGCAGTTCCTCGGGGTTTACTACGCAGTATTTT.

J is TRBJ2-7 and V is TRBV29-1; 7 bases line up with TRBD2. V was pared by 3 bases and J by 2 bases, with 7 bases of the junction left unmatched. The germline gives CDR1 SQVTM, CDR2 ANQGSEA. The length of the CDR3 is 14 residues. CDR3 DNA sequence: TGCAGCGTTGACTCTAGCGGACATCCCTACGAGCAGTACTTC. This sequence encodes CSVDSSGHPYEQYF.

The rearrangement uses TRBV30 and TRBJ2-2, with D possibly matching TRBD1 (5 bases). The CDR3 is 15 residues long. Germline CDR1 is GTSNPN and CDR2 is SVGIG (reference sequence). V shed 0 bases and J shed 6 bases, with 14 bases lying between them. CDR3 sequence (DNA): TGTGCCTGGAGTGTACTAAAAAACAGGCCCGGGGAGCTGTTTTTT. This gives the protein CAWSVLKNRPGELFF.

The chain recombines TRBV7-3 with TRBJ1-1, with TRBD1 as a possible D gene (6 bases). This CDR3 has 13 amino acids. CDR1 and CDR2 (germline): SGHTA, FQGTGA. V lost 3 bases, J lost 4 bases, and 9 bases lay in between. CDR3 sequence (DNA): TGTGCCAGCAGCTTGGGGGCTGGCACTGAAGCTTTCTTT. This translates into CASSLGAGTEAFF.

This chain joins TRBV18 and TRBJ1-1; 7 bases match TRBD1. This CDR3 spans 14 amino acids. After removal of 4 bases from V and 4 bases from J, the junction contained 6 bases not matched to a gene. Germline CDR1 and CDR2: KGHSH and LQKENI. The CDR3 DNA reads as TGTGCCAGCTCACACGACAGGGATGGCACTGAAGCTTTCTTT. Protein product: CASSHDRDGTEAFF.

CDR3 coding DNA: TGTGCCACCAGCAGCGACTACACTAGCGGGAGGGGGTACAATGAGCAGTTCTTC. Translating gives CATSSDYTSGRGYNEQFF. The J gene is TRBJ2-1, the V gene TRBV15; 13 nucleotides match TRBD2. The CDR3 loop spans 18 amino acids. V gave up 3 bases and J gave up 4 bases; unmatched junction bases: 9. Looked up from germline, CDR1 is LNHNV and CDR2 is YYDKDF (reference sequence).

The J gene is TRBJ2-3, the V gene TRBV6-5, with D unclear. The V and J ends lost 5 bases and 3 bases respectively, with 9 bases between them. The CDR3 contains 13 residues. The germline V gene has CDR1 MNHEY and CDR2 SVGAGI. The CDR3 DNA is TGTGCCAGCAGTCAATCCGGGACAGATACGCAGTATTTT. It yields the protein CASSQSGTDTQYF.

The gene calls are TRBV7-2 and TRBJ2-3, with D perhaps matching TRBD2 (6 bases). The ends were cut back, 4 bases at V and 5 bases at J, with 19 bases in the middle. The CDR3 totals 16 residues. The V gene's germline CDR1 is SGHTA and CDR2 FQGNSA. The CDR3 reads CASSSRPTVGGDTQYF. CDR3 nucleotide sequence: TGTGCCAGCAGCTCCCGCCCTACGGTGGGGGGAGATACGCAGTATTTT.

The V call is TRBV15, the J call TRBJ2-1; 11 nucleotides agree with TRBD2. V shed 4 bases and J 7 bases; nucleotides not matched to a gene: 6. CDR3 length: 15 amino acids. Germline CDR1 and CDR2: LNHNV and YYDKDF (reference sequence). The CDR3 protein is CATSKRLAGLNEQFF. Written as DNA, the CDR3 is TGTGCCACCAGCAAGAGACTAGCGGGACTTAATGAGCAGTTCTTC.

The chain links TRBV4-1 to TRBJ2-5, with 9 nucleotides matching TRBD1. The germline CDR1 and CDR2 sequences are MGHRA and YSYEKL. The CDR3 runs 17 residues. V lost 0 bases to trimming and J lost 5 bases; unmatched junction nucleotides: 10. CDR3: CASSQDLRTGGKETQYF. The CDR3 bases are TGCGCCAGCAGCCAAGATCTTCGAACAGGGGGCAAGGAGACCCAGTACTTC.

The CDR3 region has the DNA TGCAGCGTGAACACAGGGAGCTCCTACAATGAGCAGTTCTTC. This encodes CSVNTGSSYNEQFF. The chain couples TRBV29-1 to TRBJ2-1, with D maybe TRBD1 (6 bases). Per the germline V gene, CDR1 is SQVTM and CDR2 is ANQGSEA. V shed 6 bases and J shed 0 bases, with 12 bases lying between them. The length of the CDR3 is 14 residues.